The 15 T cell receptor beta chains given below trace back to one sample, sequenced in a study of T cell repertoires in cytomegalovirus infection. TCRdb reprocessed the reads via MiXCR and lists one record per CDR3 protein. The sample holds about 920,000 distinct CDR3 sequences, about 33% seen once. These receptors lack a known antigen. Sequencing used cultured CD8+ T cells from PBMCs, obtained from culture after CMV antigen stimulation. The receptors come from a human donor in good health (CMV status not recorded). Some clones in this sample may be carry-over from other donors' samples.

J is TRBJ2-3 and V is TRBV10-3; weak D call: TRBD2 (6 bases). CDR3 length: 13 residues. The germline gives CDR1 ENHRY, CDR2 SYGVKD. V lost 10 bases, J lost 4 bases, and 15 bases lay in between. The CDR3 region is CATIGGVADTQYF. Written as DNA, the CDR3 is TGTGCCACCATAGGCGGGGTTGCAGATACGCAGTATTTT.

V is TRBV7-8 and J is TRBJ2-1; D is undetermined. The germline CDR1 and CDR2 sequences are SGHVS and FQNEAQ. V was shortened by 1 base and J by 0 bases, with 13 bases between the two germline ends. This CDR3 has 17 residues. CDR3 coding DNA: TGTGCCAGCAGCTTAGTGTCACCTAAAAGCTCCTACAATGAGCAGTTCTTC. Translating it yields CASSLVSPKSSYNEQFF.

Only a few counts were recorded for this clonotype. V is TRBV19 and J is TRBJ2-7; D is ambiguous. The V end was cut by 7 bases, the J end by 7 bases, with 17 bases between. CDR1 LNHDA and CDR2 SQIVND come from the germline V gene (reference sequence). CDR3 length: 13 residues. The CDR3 spells CASTQAPGREQYF. The CDR3 DNA reads as TGTGCCAGTACCCAGGCCCCCGGGCGGGAGCAGTACTTC.

This chain joins TRBV27 and TRBJ2-1; D perhaps matches TRBD1 (5 bases). CDR1 MNHEY and CDR2 SMNVEV come from the germline V gene (reference sequence). With 1 base removed from V and 9 bases from J, the gap between germline ends came to 10 bases. CDR3 length: 13 residues. The CDR3 DNA is TGTGCCAGCAGTTTATTCCAGGGTATTGAGCAGTTCTTC. Residues: CASSLFQGIEQFF.

The chain carries TRBV4-1 and TRBJ2-2; D is unclear. This CDR3 has 13 amino acids. Germline CDR1 MGHRA, CDR2 YSYEKL. Trimming pared 1 base from V and 8 bases from J, leaving 8 bases between. The CDR3 reads CASSQVMGGELFF. For the CDR3, the DNA is TGCGCCAGCAGCCAAGTGATGGGAGGGGAGCTGTTTTTT.

The rearrangement joins TRBV7-9 to TRBJ2-7, with D perhaps matching TRBD2 (5 bases). Germline V lookup: CDR1 SEHNR, CDR2 FQNEAQ (reference sequence). The V gene lost 0 bases and the J gene lost 5 bases, with 11 bases spanning the gap. The CDR3 has 14 amino acids. The CDR3 is CASSLAGVVDEQYF. The DNA for the CDR3 is TGTGCCAGCAGCTTAGCCGGGGTGGTGGACGAGCAGTACTTC.

V is TRBV7-9 and J is TRBJ2-1, with D possibly being TRBD2 (5 bases). CDR3 length: 14 amino acids. Trimming pared 5 bases from V and 5 bases from J, leaving 13 bases between. The germline V gene encodes CDR1 SEHNR and CDR2 FQNEAQ (reference sequence). In DNA, the CDR3 is TGTGCCAGCAGCATTAGCGAAGGACACAATGAGCAGTTCTTC. This sequence encodes CASSISEGHNEQFF.

V usage is TRBV25-1 and J usage is TRBJ1-2; TRBD1 might be the D (6 bases). The CDR3 loop spans 13 amino acids. From germline, CDR1 is MGHDK and CDR2 SYGVNS. Trimming cost V 4 bases and J 3 bases, with 9 bases left between them. The CDR3 here is CASSGDRYYGYTF. CDR3 coding DNA: TGTGCCAGCAGTGGTGACAGGTACTATGGCTACACCTTC.

Only a few counts were recorded for this clonotype. V usage is TRBV19 and J usage is TRBJ1-2; possible D gene TRBD1, 5 bases. CDR1 is LNHDA, CDR2 SQIVND, per germline (reference sequence). CDR3 length equals 13 residues. V was pared by 5 bases and J by 3 bases, with 10 bases between. DNA for the CDR3: TGTGCCAGTAGTTACAAGGGGCACTATGGCTACACCTTC. Translating gives CASSYKGHYGYTF. The whole variable domain, filled in from reference TRBV19 and TRBJ1-2, reads DGGITQSPKYLFRKEGQNVTLSCEQNLNHDAMYWYRQDPGQGLRLIYYSQIVNDFQKGDIAEGYSVSREKKESFPLTVTSAQKNPTAFYLCASSYKGHYGYTFGSGTRLTVV.

This chain uses TRBV27 with TRBJ1-5; D is unclear. The CDR3 consists of 14 residues. The V end was cut by 2 bases, the J end by 5 bases, with 10 bases between. In germline, CDR1 is MNHEY, CDR2 SMNVEV (reference sequence). Written as DNA, the CDR3 is TGTGCCAGCAGTTTAGGGCCGGAGCATCAGCCCCAGCATTTT. Translating it yields CASSLGPEHQPQHF.

This clonotype came up a few times. The chain uses TRBV7-6 and TRBJ2-5; D possibly uses TRBD1 or TRBD2 (5 bases each). CDR3 size: 14 residues. The V gene lost 6 bases and the J gene lost 9 bases, with 20 bases spanning the gap. Germline CDR1 and CDR2: SGHVS and FNYEAQ. DNA of the CDR3: TGTGCCAGCAGTCCCACGGAGACGCGAGGGGCCCAGTACTTC. Encoded protein: CASSPTETRGAQYF.

This clonotype was seen repeatedly, ten times or more. The chain employs TRBV7-2 and TRBJ2-7, with D possibly being TRBD1 or TRBD2 (6 bases each). CDR1 and CDR2 from the germline V gene are SGHTA and FQGNSA. V dropped 0 bases and J dropped 6 bases, with 12 bases sitting between them. The CDR3 totals 14 residues. The CDR3 DNA reads as TGTGCCAGCAGCTTAGCTGGGGGGCCCAGCGAGCAGTACTTC. This codes for CASSLAGGPSEQYF.

The V call is TRBV11-1, the J call TRBJ1-6, with D uncertain. The CDR3 totals 12 residues. V was clipped by 1 base and J by 10 bases, with 5 bases between them. CDR1 SGHAT and CDR2 FQDESV come from the germline V gene (reference sequence). The chain's CDR3 is CASSLGRSPLHF. The CDR3 DNA reads as TGTGCCAGCAGCTTAGGTCGATCACCCCTCCACTTT.

The chain couples TRBV12-3 or TRBV12-4 to TRBJ1-2; possible D gene TRBD1, 5 bases. The CDR3 length is 13 residues. Trimming took 11 bases from V and 4 from J, leaving 17 bases between them. The CDR3 DNA reads TGTGCCTGGGGGGGAGCGGGCGGCTATGGCTACACCTTC. Translated: CAWGGAGGYGYTF.

This clonotype was recorded many times. The chain links TRBV7-6 to TRBJ1-5, with D maybe TRBD1 (6 bases). Trimming stripped 3 bases from V and 5 bases from J, with 8 bases between. In germline, CDR1 is SGHVS, CDR2 FNYEAQ. The CDR3 sequence is 13 residues long. CDR3: CASSFRGDQPQHF. In DNA form, the CDR3 reads TGTGCCAGCAGCTTCAGGGGTGATCAGCCCCAGCATTTT.